The 31 T cell receptor beta chains reported below all come from one sample, sequenced in a study of OX40 agonist ivuxolimab in advanced cancers. Using immunoSEQ multiplex PCR, the repertoire was profiled, and TCRdb retains in-frame clones only, with some absent. The data hold around 40,000 clones, with approximately 80% observed a single time. This sample comprised CD4+ or CD8+ T cells sorted from blood, obtained in a trial of the OX40 agonist ivuxolimab. The receptor source for this set is an adult with an advanced solid tumor such as melanoma, head and neck, liver or kidney cancer.

V gene TRBV5-1 combines with J gene TRBJ2-2; 7 bases align to TRBD1. Germline trimming cut 7 bases from V and 6 bases from J; bases unmatched to any gene: 9. This CDR3 has 14 amino acids. The germline V gene has CDR1 SGHRS and CDR2 YFSETQ. CDR3 nucleotide sequence: TGCGCCAGCGGGGACAGCTCCCCCCCCGGGGAGCTGTTTTTT. Protein: CASGDSSPPGELFF.

CDR3 sequence reads: CASSLGGGAENTEAFF. The CDR3 region has the DNA TGTGCCAGCAGTTTGGGGGGCGGGGCAGAGAACACTGAAGCTTTCTTT. The chain employs TRBV28 and TRBJ1-1, with D perhaps matching TRBD1 (6 bases). Germline-derived CDR1 and CDR2 are MDHEN and SYDVKM. This CDR3 contains 16 residues. Trimming left V 3 bases short and J 1 base short, with 15 bases between.

Written as DNA, the CDR3 is TGCGCCAGCAGCTCGACAGGGGGTAACTATGGCTACACCTTC. Protein sequence: CASSSTGGNYGYTF. V is TRBV5-1 and J is TRBJ1-2, with 9 positions matching TRBD1. This CDR3 is built from 14 residues. CDR1 SGHRS and CDR2 YFSETQ come from the germline V gene. The trim removed 3 bases at V and 1 base at J, leaving 1 base unmatched.

This clone has only one observation. The gene calls are TRBV28 and TRBJ2-7; no clear D gene. This CDR3 is built from 15 residues. Germline CDR1 is MDHEN and CDR2 is SYDVKM. Trimming stripped 2 bases from V and 4 bases from J, with 15 bases between. CDR3 region: CASSLMSRRMYEQYF. The CDR3 nucleotides read TGTGCCAGCAGTTTAATGAGTAGGAGAATGTACGAGCAGTACTTC.

The chain carries TRBV4-2 and TRBJ2-3; 9 nucleotides match TRBD2. Trimming at V came to 1 base and at J to 4 bases, leaving 0 bases not matched to a gene. CDR3 length: 14 amino acids. CDR1 and CDR2 from the germline V gene are LGHNA and YNFKEQ. DNA for the CDR3: TGTGCCAGCAGCCAAGGGACTAGCGCAGATACGCAGTATTTT. Its protein product is CASSQGTSADTQYF.

This clone was detected only once. Without the conserved terminal phenylalanine or tryptophan, this CDR3 likely stems from a read error. Because the CDR3's place on the DNA is in doubt, the DNA is left out and the CDR3 is given as listed by TCRdb. The V gene is TRBV27, the J gene TRBJ2-7; the D call of TRBD1 is as the table states it, not checked on the DNA. The CDR3 is 12 amino acids long, termini counted. Germline CDR1 MNHEY, CDR2 SMNVEV (reference sequence). The CDR3 loop is CASSQAPGTGVD.

This chain joins TRBV6-1 and TRBJ1-2; maybe TRBD1 (5 bases). Per the germline V gene, CDR1 is MNHNS and CDR2 is SASEGT. V was cut by 6 bases and J by 2 bases, with 16 bases left in between. The CDR3 runs to 15 residues. The CDR3 loop reads CASRLVDSENYGYTF. The CDR3 bases are TGTGCCAGCAGATTAGTTGACAGTGAGAACTATGGCTACACCTTC.

The chain joins TRBV28 to TRBJ2-3; no reliable D call. The CDR3 spans 12 residues. V was trimmed by 5 bases and J by 5 bases, leaving 8 bases between them. Germline values: CDR1 MDHEN, CDR2 SYDVKM. DNA of the CDR3: TGTGCCAGCAGTCTAAGGCGAGATACGCAGTATTTT. Amino acids: CASSLRRDTQYF. The whole variable domain, filled in from reference TRBV28 and TRBJ2-3, reads DVKVTQSSRYLVKRTGEKVFLECVQDMDHENMFWYRQDPGLGLRLIYFSYDVKMKEKGDIPEGYSVSREKKERFSLILESASTNQTSMYLCASSLRRDTQYFGPGTRLTVL.

The rearrangement links TRBV7-9 to TRBJ2-3, with 8 positions matching TRBD2. The CDR3 is 14 amino acids. CDR1 SEHNR and CDR2 FQNEAQ come from the germline V gene (reference sequence). V was clipped by 5 bases and J by 4 bases; unmatched bases: 5. The CDR3 nucleotides read TGTGCCAGCAGCGAAAGCGGGAGCCCAGATACGCAGTATTTT. It specifies CASSESGSPDTQYF.

This CDR3 is CASSQGAFSDTQYF. CDR3 DNA: TGTGCCAGCAGCCAAGGGGCCTTTTCAGATACGCAGTATTTT. The rearrangement joins TRBV7-3 to TRBJ2-3, with a weak D call TRBD1 (5 bases). The germline V gene encodes CDR1 SGHTA and CDR2 FQGTGA. V was clipped by 5 bases and J by 4 bases, with 13 bases between them. This CDR3 comprises 14 residues.

The CDR3 is CASSTPGLAGNTQYF. The CDR3 DNA reads TGTGCCAGCAGCACCCCCGGACTAGCGGGCAATACGCAGTATTTT. The J gene is TRBJ2-3, the V gene TRBV9; 11 positions match TRBD2. This CDR3 is built from 15 residues. The germline V gene has CDR1 SGDLS and CDR2 YYNGEE. The ends lost 4 bases at V and 7 bases at J; junction bases unmatched: 8.

This chain links TRBV11-2 with TRBJ2-5; 8 bases fit TRBD1. Trimming cost V 5 bases and J 4 bases; bases outside gene matches: 3. The CDR3 totals 13 residues. Germline CDR1 SGHAT, CDR2 FQNNGV. The CDR3 is CASSRDRGETQYF. For the CDR3, the DNA is TGTGCCAGCAGCCGCGACAGGGGAGAGACCCAGTACTTC.

In this sample, this clone turned up a few times. The gene calls are TRBV5-6 and TRBJ1-1; no firm D call. There are 14 residues in the CDR3. Germline V CDR1 and CDR2: SGHDT, YYEEEE. Trimming removed 4 bases at V and 1 base at J, with 11 bases between. This chain's CDR3 is CASSRRGPNTEAFF. CDR3 coding DNA: TGTGCCAGCAGCAGGCGGGGTCCGAACACTGAAGCTTTCTTT. Looking up the rest from reference TRBV5-6 and TRBJ1-1 gives the full variable domain: DAGVTQSPTHLIKTRGQQVTLRCSPKSGHDTVSWYQQALGQGPQFIFQYYEEEERQRGNFPDRFSGHQFPNYSSELNVNALLLGDSALYLCASSRRGPNTEAFFGQGTRLTVV.

This clone has just one count. The J gene is TRBJ2-2, the V gene TRBV11-2; 10 bases fit TRBD2. The J segment lost 4 bases and the V segment lost 6 bases, leaving 14 bases of the junction unmatched. This CDR3 is built from 18 residues. Germline V gives CDR1 SGHAT, CDR2 FQNNGV. The CDR3 spells CASRGLAGARRGTGELFF. CDR3 DNA: TGTGCCAGCAGGGGGCTAGCGGGAGCGAGGCGAGGCACCGGGGAGCTGTTTTTT.

The chain links TRBV9 to TRBJ1-2; 8 bases match TRBD1. With 0 bases clipped from V and 2 bases from J, the junction kept 6 bases outside the gene matches. The germline V gene has CDR1 SGDLS and CDR2 YYNGEE. This CDR3 has 16 amino acids. The CDR3 DNA reads TGTGCCAGCAGCGTAGACACGGGACAGGCGAACTATGGCTACACCTTC. This sequence encodes CASSVDTGQANYGYTF.

The chain carries TRBV5-8 and TRBJ1-1; D not resolved. V was cut by 2 bases and J by 4 bases, with 15 bases left in between. CDR1 is SGHTS, CDR2 YDEGEE, per germline. There are 15 residues in the CDR3. The CDR3 region is CASSLVPTPGTEAFF. CDR3 coding DNA: TGTGCCAGCAGCTTAGTCCCGACCCCAGGCACTGAAGCTTTCTTT.

The chain joins TRBV6-1 to TRBJ1-5, with 9 bases identical to TRBD1. CDR3 length: 15 residues. Germline CDR1 reads MNHNS; CDR2 reads SASEGT. The trim removed 7 bases at V and 0 bases at J, leaving 4 bases unmatched. The CDR3 DNA reads TGTGCCAGCATCGGACAGGGGTATAGCAATCAGCCCCAGCATTTT. It codes for CASIGQGYSNQPQHF.

As regards this clone: The junction departs from germline at one end; a sequencing error may be responsible. V usage is TRBV28 and J usage is TRBJ1-3; D remains unclear. The germline CDR1 and CDR2 sequences are MDHEN and SYDVKM. This CDR3 spans 15 amino acids. CDR3 coding DNA: TGTACCAGCAGTGGAGGCGGAACCTCTGGAAACACCATATATTTT. This sequence encodes CTSSGGGTSGNTIYF.

The chain recombines TRBV30 with TRBJ2-6; D might be TRBD2 (6 bases). CDR1 and CDR2 from the germline V gene are GTSNPN and SVGIG (reference sequence). Trimming removed 8 bases at V and 0 bases at J, with 14 bases between. The CDR3 is 15 residues long. CDR3 nucleotide sequence: TGTGCCGCGGCGCGGGGTTCCTCTGGGGCCAACGTCCTGACTTTC. Residues: CAAARGSSGANVLTF. The complete variable domain, with remaining parts taken from reference TRBV30 and TRBJ2-6, reads SQTIHQWPATLVQPVGSPLSLECTVEGTSNPNLYWYRQAAGRGLQLLFYSVGIGQISSEVPQNLSASRPQDRQFILSSKKLLLSDSGFYLCAAARGSSGANVLTFGAGSRLTVL.

This chain links TRBV7-9 with TRBJ2-2; maybe TRBD2 (6 bases). The CDR3 is made up of 15 amino acids. From germline, CDR1 is SEHNR and CDR2 FQNEAQ (reference sequence). Trimming took off 3 bases at V and 3 bases at J, with 11 bases between the two ends. The CDR3 region is CASSFGGGYTGELFF. CDR3 DNA sequence: TGTGCCAGCAGCTTCGGGGGTGGATACACCGGGGAGCTGTTTTTT.

The chain is built from TRBV5-5 and TRBJ2-7, with TRBD1 matching 8 bases. The CDR3 is made up of 15 amino acids. The junction had 6 bases not matched to a gene; V was cut back by 4 bases and J by 0 bases. The germline CDR1 and CDR2 sequences are SGHKS and YYEKEE (reference sequence). CDR3 nucleotides: TGTGCCAGCAGCATTATAGGACAGGGCTCCTACGAGCAGTACTTC. Residues: CASSIIGQGSYEQYF.

This clone is a singleton in its sample. The V and J genes are TRBV6-4 and TRBJ1-2; D uncertain. The germline V gene has CDR1 MRHNA and CDR2 SNTAGT. Deletions cut 0 bases from V and 4 bases from J, with 15 bases between. This CDR3 region has 16 residues. CDR3 DNA: TGTGCCAGCAGTGACTCGAATCGGTGCGCAGTCTATGGCTACACCTTC. Residues: CASSDSNRCAVYGYTF.

The chain joins TRBV10-3 to TRBJ1-2; D gene unclear. This CDR3 contains 15 residues. Looked up from germline, CDR1 is ENHRY and CDR2 is SYGVKD. V lost 4 bases, J lost 4 bases, and 16 bases lay in between. The CDR3 loop reads CAISATPESTYGYTF. CDR3 nucleotide sequence: TGTGCCATCAGTGCAACGCCCGAGTCCACCTATGGCTACACCTTC.

This rearrangement joins TRBV2 to TRBJ1-1, with TRBD1 matching over 9 bases. The CDR3 sequence is 14 residues long. CDR1 and CDR2 from the germline V gene are SNHLY and FYNNEI. The trim removed 6 bases at V and 0 bases at J, leaving 2 bases unmatched. CDR3 protein: CASSGQGLNTEAFF. CDR3 coding DNA: TGTGCCAGCAGCGGACAGGGGCTGAACACTGAAGCTTTCTTT.

Here the CDR3 DNA reads TGTGCCTGGAGGGACAGGGGCTATGAGCAGTTCTTC. It codes for CAWRDRGYEQFF. The chain joins TRBV30 to TRBJ2-1; 9 bases map to TRBD1. Germline CDR1 reads GTSNPN; CDR2 reads SVGIG (reference sequence). The CDR3 extends over 12 amino acids. J gave up 8 bases and V 3 bases, and 2 bases lay outside the gene matches. Full variable domain (outside the CDR3, taken from reference TRBV30 and TRBJ2-1): SQTIHQWPATLVQPVGSPLSLECTVEGTSNPNLYWYRQAAGRGLQLLFYSVGIGQISSEVPQNLSASRPQDRQFILSSKKLLLSDSGFYLCAWRDRGYEQFFGPGTRLTVL.

CDR3 coding DNA: TGTGCCAGCAGCGTAGGCGGGGGGGAGACCCAGTACTTC. Amino acid sequence: CASSVGGGETQYF. The V and J genes are TRBV9 and TRBJ2-5, with 8 nucleotides matching TRBD2. After removal of 0 bases from V and 5 bases from J, the junction contained 0 bases not matched to a gene. Germline V gene lookup returns CDR1 SGDLS and CDR2 YYNGEE. The CDR3 is made up of 13 amino acids.

This chain links TRBV7-6 with TRBJ2-5; no definite D call. V was pared by 1 base and J by 5 bases, with 14 bases between. The germline V gene encodes CDR1 SGHVS and CDR2 FNYEAQ. This CDR3 is 15 amino acids long. This CDR3 is CASSLGSRIGETQYF. The CDR3 bases are TGTGCCAGCAGCTTAGGAAGCCGGATAGGGGAGACCCAGTACTTC.

The CDR3 DNA reads as TGCGCCAGCAGCCGGATGGGTAGAGGACCTGGAAACACCATATATTTT. Its translation is CASSRMGRGPGNTIYF. The rearrangement joins TRBV5-1 to TRBJ1-3, with D unclear. V gave up 4 bases and J gave up 2 bases, with 16 bases separating them. CDR1 SGHRS and CDR2 YFSETQ come from the germline V gene. The CDR3 extends over 16 amino acids.

The chain joins TRBV6-5 to TRBJ2-7, with a weak D call TRBD2 (5 bases). The CDR3 has 15 residues. The V end was cut by 4 bases, the J end by 2 bases, with 15 bases between. Germline V CDR1 and CDR2: MNHEY, SVGAGI. The CDR3: CASSLREGSTYEQYF. CDR3 bases: TGTGCCAGCAGTTTACGGGAAGGGTCTACCTACGAGCAGTACTTC.

The chain has TRBV14 and TRBJ2-7; unclear D gene. Looked up from germline, CDR1 is SGHDN and CDR2 is FVKESK. V lost 0 bases, J lost 1 base, and 7 bases lay in between. The CDR3 has 14 amino acids. Written as DNA, the CDR3 is TGTGCCAGCAGCCAAGAGTGGGGATCCTACGAGCAGTACTTC. Its protein is CASSQEWGSYEQYF.

This clone was seen only once. This chain joins TRBV6-1 and TRBJ2-4; TRBD2 is a possible D gene (5 bases). This CDR3 contains 13 residues. V dropped 6 bases and J dropped 3 bases, with 9 bases sitting between them. Germline-derived CDR1 and CDR2 are MNHNS and SASEGT. This chain's CDR3 is CASSSRGKNIQYF. The CDR3 DNA follows: TGTGCCAGCAGCTCCCGGGGCAAAAACATTCAGTACTTC.